The next 9 T cell receptor beta chains were all read from a single sample in a study of T-cell memory formation after mild COVID-19. One entry per CDR3 protein, called by TCRdb with MiXCR from the 5' RACE reads. The sample yields 300,000 to 350,000 distinct CDR3 sequences, roughly 21% seen once. Source material: PBMCs or a T cell subset sorted from them (not recorded which). These receptors were taken from a man younger than 30 who had mild COVID-19 (a few samples of this study predate the infection). Cell type and time point are not known.

CDR3 in amino acids: CAGGGTVFSYEQYV. The DNA for the CDR3 is TGTGCCGGGGGAGGGACAGTTTTCTCCTACGAGCAGTACGTC. The V gene is TRBV24-1, the J gene TRBJ2-7; D possibly matches TRBD1 or TRBD2 (7 bases each). This CDR3 region has 14 residues. V was shortened by 12 bases and J by 0 bases, with 17 bases between the two germline ends. CDR1 is KGHDR, CDR2 SFDVKD, per germline.

V gene TRBV10-3 combines with J gene TRBJ1-4; tentatively, D is TRBD1 (5 bases). V lost 5 bases to trimming and J lost 0 bases, with 10 bases between them. Germline loops: CDR1 ENHRY, CDR2 SYGVKD. This CDR3 is 15 amino acids long. The CDR3 DNA sequence: TGTGCCATCAGTCGCGACAGTGCAACTAATGAAAAACTGTTTTTT. This gives the protein CAISRDSATNEKLFF.

The chain combines TRBV30 with TRBJ2-3; 8 bases are a match to TRBD2. The length of the CDR3 is 14 residues. Germline loops: CDR1 GTSNPN, CDR2 SVGIG (reference sequence). With 0 bases clipped from V and 6 bases from J, the junction kept 5 bases outside the gene matches. CDR3 sequence reads: CAWSVRGGTDTQYF. DNA of the CDR3: TGTGCCTGGAGTGTACGCGGGGGGACGGATACGCAGTATTTT.

This clonotype was recorded a few times. The J gene is TRBJ1-5, the V gene TRBV2; D uncertain. Germline V gene data show CDR1 as SNHLY and CDR2 as FYNNEI. This CDR3 spans 14 amino acids. V was trimmed by 4 bases and J by 5 bases, leaving 12 bases between them. CDR3 amino acids: CASSGPSAYQPQHF. CDR3 in DNA: TGTGCCAGCAGTGGCCCCTCCGCGTATCAGCCCCAGCATTTT.

Regarding this clonotype: One junction end does not reproduce the germline sequence, and a read error may be involved. The rearrangement joins TRBV7-8 to TRBJ2-5; a weak D match, TRBD1 (6 bases). The CDR3 has 13 amino acids. Germline assignment: CDR1 SGHVS and CDR2 FQNEAQ. This chain's CDR3 is CSSSFAGEETQYF. The CDR3 nucleotides are TGTTCCAGCAGCTTTGCAGGGGAAGAGACCCAGTACTTC.

This clonotype occurred a few times. This chain uses TRBV5-4 with TRBJ2-7; 8 positions agree with TRBD1. Looked up from germline, CDR1 is SGHNT and CDR2 is YYREEE (reference sequence). The CDR3 spans 14 residues. The V gene end was trimmed by 4 bases and the J gene end by 2 bases; junction bases not matched to a gene: 5. The chain's CDR3 is CASSRGQGTYEQYF. The CDR3 bases are TGTGCCAGCAGCCGAGGACAGGGAACCTACGAGCAGTACTTC.

This chain connects TRBV4-1 to TRBJ1-2; TRBD1 is a possible D gene (5 bases). Looked up from germline, CDR1 is MGHRA and CDR2 is YSYEKL. This CDR3 has 15 amino acids. The germline V and J ends were trimmed by 5 bases and 4 bases, with 17 bases remaining between them. CDR3 region: CASSSPGRTSYGYTF. The CDR3 DNA follows: TGCGCCAGCAGCTCCCCGGGACGGACCTCCTATGGCTACACCTTC.

This clonotype was detected a few times. This chain joins TRBV4-2 and TRBJ1-1; D unresolved. The CDR3 consists of 14 residues. CDR1 is LGHNA and CDR2 is YNFKEQ in the germline V gene. The germline V and J ends were trimmed by 0 bases and 7 bases, with 12 bases remaining between them. CDR3 protein: CASSQDPGSGEAFF. The DNA of the CDR3 is TGTGCCAGCAGCCAAGATCCGGGATCGGGTGAAGCTTTCTTT.

This clonotype has only a few counts. The J gene is TRBJ1-2, the V gene TRBV4-3; no clear D. The germline CDR1 and CDR2 sequences are LGHNA and YSLEER. V lost 0 bases and J lost 4, with 12 bases in between. This CDR3 comprises 15 residues. Written as DNA, the CDR3 is TGCGCCAGCAGCCAAGAATACGGGGTTTCCTATGGCTACACCTTC. Translating it yields CASSQEYGVSYGYTF.